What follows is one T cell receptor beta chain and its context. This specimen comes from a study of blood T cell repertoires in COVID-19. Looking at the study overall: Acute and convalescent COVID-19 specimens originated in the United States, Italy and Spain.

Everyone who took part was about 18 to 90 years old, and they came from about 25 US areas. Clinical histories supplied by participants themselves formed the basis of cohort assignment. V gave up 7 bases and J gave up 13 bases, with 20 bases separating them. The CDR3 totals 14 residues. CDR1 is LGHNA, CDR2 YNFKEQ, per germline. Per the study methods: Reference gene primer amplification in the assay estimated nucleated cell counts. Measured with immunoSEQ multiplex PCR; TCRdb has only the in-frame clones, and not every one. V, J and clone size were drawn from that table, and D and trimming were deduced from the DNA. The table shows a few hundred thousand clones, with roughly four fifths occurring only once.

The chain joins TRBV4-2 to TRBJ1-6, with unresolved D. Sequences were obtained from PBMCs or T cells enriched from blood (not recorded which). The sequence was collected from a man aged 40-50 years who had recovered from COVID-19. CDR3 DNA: TGTGCCAGCACGAAAGGCTCAGAGACGAGGCCCCTCCACTTT. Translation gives CASTKGSETRPLHF.